The 5 T cell receptor beta chains presented below share a single source sample, sequenced in a study of neurological immune-mediated disorders. One entry per CDR3 protein, called by TCRdb with MiXCR from the 5' RACE reads. Of roughly 80,000 distinct CDR3 sequences listed, around a tenth are singletons. The sample taken for sequencing was PBMCs. These receptors were taken from a man aged 40-50 years in good health.

The table lists this clonotype with many counts. This chain joins TRBV5-1 and TRBJ1-5; tentatively, D is TRBD1 (5 bases). V dropped 7 bases and J dropped 6 bases, with 17 bases sitting between them. CDR1 is SGHRS, CDR2 YFSETQ, per germline. The CDR3 sequence is 14 residues long. The CDR3 sequence is CASALQAEGQPQHF. CDR3 in DNA: TGCGCCAGCGCCTTACAGGCGGAAGGTCAGCCCCAGCATTTT.

The J gene is TRBJ1-2, the V gene TRBV14; possibly TRBD1 for D (5 bases). Trimming removed 1 base at V and 4 bases at J, with 10 bases between. The CDR3 loop spans 14 amino acids. Germline assignment: CDR1 SGHDN and CDR2 FVKESK. The CDR3 DNA sequence: TGTGCCAGCAGCCAAGTTGGAGGGGCCTATGGCTACACCTTC. This translates into CASSQVGGAYGYTF.

In its sample, this clonotype was seen many times. V gene TRBV18 combines with J gene TRBJ1-1; weak D call: TRBD1 (6 bases). The CDR3 contains 14 residues. V shed 7 bases and J shed 7 bases, with 19 bases lying between them. CDR1 is KGHSH, CDR2 LQKENI, per germline. CDR3 residues: CASFPGRQDFEAFF. CDR3 sequence (DNA): TGTGCCAGCTTCCCAGGGCGACAGGACTTTGAAGCTTTCTTT.

The sample holds many counts of this clonotype. V and J are TRBV5-1 and TRBJ2-4; 10 bases are a match to TRBD2. CDR1 is SGHRS and CDR2 is YFSETQ in the germline V gene. The J segment lost 5 bases and the V segment lost 0 bases, leaving 5 bases of the junction unmatched. The CDR3 length is 16 residues. The CDR3 DNA follows: TGCGCCAGCAGCTTGGAAGCGGGGGGGCTAGAAAACATTCAGTACTTC. Protein: CASSLEAGGLENIQYF.

This clonotype occurred many times. The V gene is TRBV21-1, the J gene TRBJ2-7; TRBD1 was called by the table and not checked on the DNA. TRBV21-1 is a listed pseudogene. The CDR3 has 18 amino acids. The CDR3 DNA is TGTGCCAGCAGCCCCCGACTTTCGGAGACAGGGTTCATCGCGCGGCAGTACTTC. Its protein is CASSPRLSETGFIARQYF.